The 32 T cell receptor beta chains below come from one sample, sequenced in a study of cytomegalovirus exposure and HLA in healthy donors. PCR involved 60 Vbeta and 13 Jbeta primers. Profiled with immunoSEQ multiplex PCR; TCRdb holds only in-frame clones, not every one. The sample shows around 100,000 clones, around two thirds of them seen only once. Material: PBMCs. These receptors originate from a young man in good health and CMV-seropositive.

The J gene is TRBJ2-5, the V gene TRBV27; D is possibly TRBD1 (6 bases). Germline lookup yields CDR1 MNHEY and CDR2 SMNVEV (reference sequence). The CDR3 extends over 15 amino acids. With 5 bases removed from V and 5 bases from J, the gap between germline ends came to 18 bases. CDR3 coding DNA: TGTGCCAGCAGTCCAAAACAGGGCAGGTACGAGACCCAGTACTTC. It specifies CASSPKQGRYETQYF.

The genes are TRBV18 and TRBJ2-2, with a weak D call TRBD1 (6 bases). CDR1 and CDR2 (germline): KGHSH, LQKENI. Trimming left V 3 bases short and J 6 bases short, with 11 bases between. The CDR3 has 14 residues. This CDR3 reads CASSPFTGSGELFF. The CDR3 DNA sequence: TGTGCCAGCTCACCGTTCACAGGGTCCGGGGAGCTGTTTTTT.

This clone was seen only a few times. This rearrangement joins TRBV9 to TRBJ1-2, with TRBD1 as a possible D gene (5 bases). CDR3 length: 13 residues. Germline loops: CDR1 SGDLS, CDR2 YYNGEE. Trimming stripped 2 bases from V and 5 bases from J, with 10 bases between. The CDR3 sequence is CASSVLQGYGYTF. The CDR3 DNA sequence: TGTGCCAGCAGCGTCCTTCAGGGATATGGCTACACCTTC.

This chain uses TRBV11-2 with TRBJ2-7, with 10 bases that match TRBD2. V dropped 7 bases and J dropped 7; count of bases not matched to a gene: 7. The CDR3 runs to 13 residues. Germline lookup yields CDR1 SGHAT and CDR2 FQNNGV. CDR3 protein: CASKAGGPEEQYF. The CDR3 region has the DNA TGTGCCAGCAAAGCGGGGGGGCCCGAAGAGCAGTACTTC.

The rearrangement joins TRBV15 to TRBJ1-4; TRBD1 matches 7 bases. Losses at the gene ends were 0 bases for V and 8 bases for J; bases not matched to a gene: 0. This CDR3 region has 13 residues. CDR1 is LNHNV, CDR2 YYDKDF, per germline (reference sequence). CDR3 bases: TGTGCCACCAGCAGAGACAGGGGGGAAAAACTGTTTTTT. Its translation is CATSRDRGEKLFF.

This rearrangement joins TRBV2 to TRBJ2-5; 7 bases are shared with TRBD1. Looked up from germline, CDR1 is SNHLY and CDR2 is FYNNEI. After removal of 7 bases from V and 2 bases from J, the junction contained 10 bases not matched to a gene. The CDR3 totals 15 residues. The CDR3 DNA follows: TGTGCCAGCAATTCTCTAGGGGGCAGGCAAGAGACCCAGTACTTC. Protein sequence: CASNSLGGRQETQYF.

The rearrangement uses TRBV4-1 and TRBJ2-7; TRBD1 matches 8 bases. In germline, CDR1 is MGHRA, CDR2 YSYEKL. Trimming at V came to 1 base and at J to 3 bases, leaving 8 bases not matched to a gene. The CDR3 extends over 16 amino acids. CDR3 sequence: CASSQAPGTGVYEQYF. In nucleotides, the CDR3 is TGCGCCAGCAGCCAAGCCCCCGGGACAGGAGTCTACGAGCAGTACTTC.

This clone was seen more than once but under ten times. The CDR3 loop reads CASSLSGGASPRGYTF. CDR3 coding DNA: TGTGCCAGCAGTTTATCAGGGGGCGCTTCGCCTAGAGGCTACACCTTC. V is TRBV7-6 and J is TRBJ1-2, with 8 bases lining up with TRBD1. Per the germline V gene, CDR1 is SGHVS and CDR2 is FNYEAQ. V was pared by 6 bases and J by 8 bases, with 17 bases of the junction left unmatched. The CDR3 has 16 amino acids. Full variable domain (remainder filled in from reference TRBV7-6 and TRBJ1-2): GAGVSQSPRYKVTKRGQDVALRCDPISGHVSLYWYRQALGQGPEFLTYFNYEAQQDKSGLPNDRFSAERPEGSISTLTIQRTEQRDSAMYRCASSLSGGASPRGYTFGSGTRLTVV.

This clone has more than one count but fewer than ten. The chain uses TRBV19 and TRBJ2-7, with D maybe TRBD1 (6 bases). V lost 5 bases, J lost 3 bases, and 8 bases lay in between. This CDR3 has 12 amino acids. In germline, CDR1 is LNHDA, CDR2 SQIVND (reference sequence). CDR3 DNA: TGTGCCAGTAGTTCGGACAGCTACGAGCAGTACTTC. It translates to CASSSDSYEQYF.

The V call is TRBV19, the J call TRBJ2-7; 7 bases agree with TRBD1. The germline V gene has CDR1 LNHDA and CDR2 SQIVND (reference sequence). The CDR3 contains 13 residues. Unmatched junction bases numbered 2, after V lost 3 bases and J lost 3 bases. CDR3 DNA: TGTGCCAGTAGTATTGCAGGGGGCTACGAGCAGTACTTC. Residues: CASSIAGGYEQYF.

This clone was seen just once. This rearrangement joins TRBV7-9 to TRBJ2-1, with D maybe TRBD1 (6 bases). The CDR3 is 15 residues long. V dropped 5 bases and J dropped 3 bases, with 14 bases sitting between them. The V gene's germline CDR1 is SEHNR and CDR2 FQNEAQ (reference sequence). CDR3 loop: CASSRPGTYYNEQFF. The CDR3 DNA sequence: TGTGCCAGCAGCCGTCCCGGGACATACTACAATGAGCAGTTCTTC.

The chain has TRBV14 and TRBJ2-1; 11 nucleotides match TRBD2. With V trimmed by 3 bases and J by 5 bases, 6 bases remained unmatched. Per the germline V gene, CDR1 is SGHDN and CDR2 is FVKESK. The length of the CDR3 is 16 residues. The DNA for the CDR3 is TGTGCCAGCAGCCACACGATAGCGGGGGGGCACAATGAGCAGTTCTTC. Its translation: CASSHTIAGGHNEQFF. Supplemented by reference TRBV14 and TRBJ2-1, the full variable domain reads EAGVTQFPSHSVIEKGQTVTLRCDPISGHDNLYWYRRVMGKEIKFLLHFVKESKQDESGMPNNRFLAERTGGTYSTLKVQPAELEDSGVYFCASSHTIAGGHNEQFFGPGTRLTVL.

This clone has only a few counts. The CDR3 is CASSLVSSGGREQFF. The CDR3 nucleotides are TGCGCCAGCAGCTTGGTGTCTAGCGGGGGGCGTGAGCAGTTCTTC. The genes are TRBV5-1 and TRBJ2-1; 11 nucleotides match TRBD2. Germline CDR1 SGHRS, CDR2 YFSETQ. After removal of 0 bases from V and 9 bases from J, the junction contained 5 bases not matched to a gene. This CDR3 has 15 amino acids.

V usage is TRBV6-1 and J usage is TRBJ2-7, with a weak D call TRBD1 (6 bases). CDR3 size: 14 residues. Germline V gives CDR1 MNHNS, CDR2 SASEGT. Between the trimmed V and J ends, which lost 3 bases and 1 base, there was a span of 10 bases. The CDR3 coding sequence is TGTGCCAGCAGTGAGCTCGGGACATCCTACGAGCAGTACTTC. This codes for CASSELGTSYEQYF.

The chain uses TRBV18 and TRBJ1-4, with 10 nucleotides matching TRBD1. Germline lookup yields CDR1 KGHSH and CDR2 LQKENI. The CDR3 is 17 residues long. Germline trimming cut 0 bases from V and 7 bases from J; bases unmatched to any gene: 8. The CDR3 region is CASSPPTRGQGSEKLFF. The DNA for the CDR3 is TGTGCCAGCTCACCACCTACAAGGGGACAGGGGAGTGAAAAACTGTTTTTT.

In its sample, this clone was seen once. The chain uses TRBV21-1 and TRBJ1-5; the D call TRBD1 from the table was never checked on the DNA. TRBV21-1 has pseudogene status. This CDR3 contains 17 residues. The CDR3 here is CASSKEVKARGNQPQHF. DNA of the CDR3: TGTGCCAGCAGCAAAGAGGTAAAGGCCAGGGGCAATCAGCCCCAGCATTTT.

This chain connects TRBV30 to TRBJ2-5; D ambiguous. Germline lookup yields CDR1 GTSNPN and CDR2 SVGIG (reference sequence). Between the trimmed V and J ends, which lost 0 bases and 3 bases, there was a span of 8 bases. The CDR3 runs to 13 residues. CDR3 residues: CAWSVQMKETQYF. CDR3 DNA: TGTGCCTGGAGTGTACAGATGAAAGAGACCCAGTACTTC.

V and J are TRBV7-8 and TRBJ1-5; no clear D. In germline, CDR1 is SGHVS, CDR2 FQNEAQ. The CDR3 totals 14 residues. Trimming pared 5 bases from V and 6 bases from J, leaving 14 bases between. The CDR3 DNA is TGTGCCAGCAGCCCAGCGAGGGCGGTTCAGCCCCAGCATTTT. This translates into CASSPARAVQPQHF. The whole variable domain, remainder taken from reference TRBV7-8 and TRBJ1-5, is GAGVSQSPRYKVAKRGQDVALRCDPISGHVSLFWYQQALGQGPEFLTYFQNEAQLDKSGLPSDRFFAERPEGSVSTLKIQRTQQEDSAVYLCASSPARAVQPQHFGDGTRLSIL.

The rearrangement joins TRBV11-2 to TRBJ2-3; tentatively, D is TRBD1 (5 bases). This CDR3 comprises 12 residues. V was shortened by 6 bases and J by 5 bases, with 9 bases between the two germline ends. The germline CDR1 and CDR2 sequences are SGHAT and FQNNGV. The CDR3 reads CASRAQGDTQYF. The CDR3 DNA follows: TGTGCCAGCAGGGCCCAGGGAGATACGCAGTATTTT.

The chain recombines TRBV5-1 with TRBJ2-2; 8 nucleotides line up with TRBD1. The ends lost 5 bases at V and 5 bases at J; junction bases unmatched: 8. There are 15 residues in the CDR3. Germline CDR1 is SGHRS and CDR2 is YFSETQ. The CDR3 nucleotides are TGCGCCAGCAGTACCGGACAGGGTGAAACCGGGGAGCTGTTTTTT. Protein sequence: CASSTGQGETGELFF.

This chain links TRBV5-1 with TRBJ1-1, with D perhaps matching TRBD1 (5 bases). Germline V gene lookup returns CDR1 SGHRS and CDR2 YFSETQ. This CDR3 is 13 amino acids long. Trimming removed 5 bases at V and 1 base at J, with 9 bases between. The CDR3 loop is CASRTGPNTEAFF. The CDR3 DNA follows: TGCGCCAGCAGAACAGGCCCGAACACTGAAGCTTTCTTT. The whole variable domain, remainder taken from reference TRBV5-1 and TRBJ1-1, is KAGVTQTPRYLIKTRGQQVTLSCSPISGHRSVSWYQQTPGQGLQFLFEYFSETQRNKGNFPGRFSGRQFSNSRSEMNVSTLELGDSALYLCASRTGPNTEAFFGQGTRLTVV.

This clone was counted a few times. The genes are TRBV5-1 and TRBJ2-3, with TRBD2 identical over 11 bases. This CDR3 comprises 17 residues. Germline V gene sequence: CDR1 SGHRS, CDR2 YFSETQ. The J segment lost 2 bases and the V segment lost 3 bases, leaving 8 bases of the junction unmatched. CDR3 amino acids: CASSSPIAGGPTDTQYF. The CDR3 DNA follows: TGCGCCAGCAGCTCTCCTATAGCGGGGGGGCCCACAGATACGCAGTATTTT.

This chain connects TRBV2 to TRBJ1-2, with D unresolved. This CDR3 spans 15 amino acids. V lost 6 bases and J lost 3, with 17 bases in between. The germline V gene has CDR1 SNHLY and CDR2 FYNNEI. The CDR3 sequence is CASSEGLGGDYGYTF. In nucleotides, the CDR3 is TGTGCCAGCAGCGAGGGATTGGGCGGGGACTATGGCTACACCTTC. Together with reference TRBV2 and TRBJ1-2, the CDR3 gives the full variable domain: EPEVTQTPSHQVTQMGQEVILRCVPISNHLYFYWYRQILGQKVEFLVSFYNNEISEKSEIFDDQFSVERPDGSNFTLKIRSTKLEDSAMYFCASSEGLGGDYGYTFGSGTRLTVV.

The CDR3, as DNA: TGTGCCAGCAGCTCCCCGAGGGAGGGTCGTCAGCCCCAGCATTTT. It specifies CASSSPREGRQPQHF. The chain links TRBV7-2 to TRBJ1-5; D is unresolved. The CDR3 totals 15 residues. The germline V gene has CDR1 SGHTA and CDR2 FQGNSA. Trimming cost V 4 bases and J 6 bases, with 16 bases left between them.

DNA of the CDR3: TGCAGCGTCCTGACAGGGATTGAAGCTTTCTTT. It encodes CSVLTGIEAFF. V is TRBV29-1 and J is TRBJ1-1, with 7 nucleotides matching TRBD1. The ends lost 6 bases at V and 7 bases at J; junction bases unmatched: 5. This CDR3 contains 11 residues. Germline V lookup: CDR1 SQVTM, CDR2 ANQGSEA.

This chain connects TRBV2 to TRBJ2-7, with D tentatively TRBD1 (6 bases). The CDR3 runs 13 residues. Trimming shortened V by 3 bases and J by 7 bases, and 13 bases separated the two germline ends. Germline V gene lookup returns CDR1 SNHLY and CDR2 FYNNEI. CDR3: CASSDEGVGEQYF. For the CDR3, the DNA is TGTGCCAGCAGTGATGAGGGGGTGGGGGAGCAGTACTTC.

J is TRBJ2-3 and V is TRBV7-2, with 9 bases matching TRBD1. CDR1 and CDR2 (germline): SGHTA, FQGNSA. This CDR3 has 15 residues. Trimming at V came to 3 bases and at J to 6 bases, leaving 7 bases not matched to a gene. DNA of the CDR3: TGTGCCAGCAGCTTTACAGGGGGCAATGGGGATACGCAGTATTTT. It encodes CASSFTGGNGDTQYF.

The chain employs TRBV4-1 and TRBJ2-7; TRBD1 aligns across 11 bases. The CDR3 spans 15 residues. The trim removed 2 bases at V and 6 bases at J, leaving 6 bases unmatched. Germline lookup yields CDR1 MGHRA and CDR2 YSYEKL. Here the CDR3 DNA reads TGCGCCAGCAGCCAACATGGACAGGGGGCAGGCGAGCAGTACTTC. As protein: CASSQHGQGAGEQYF.

This chain uses TRBV19 with TRBJ2-1; possibly TRBD1 for D (5 bases). The germline V and J ends were trimmed by 7 bases and 0 bases, with 10 bases remaining between them. The CDR3 is made up of 14 amino acids. Per germline, CDR1 LNHDA and CDR2 SQIVND (reference sequence). CDR3 sequence: CASKQGRSYNEQFF. In nucleotides, the CDR3 is TGTGCCAGTAAGCAGGGTCGCTCCTACAATGAGCAGTTCTTC.

The chain couples TRBV9 to TRBJ1-6; weak D call: TRBD1 (5 bases). Trimming removed 5 bases from V and 0 bases from J, with 6 bases in between. Looked up from germline, CDR1 is SGDLS and CDR2 is YYNGEE. The CDR3 contains 14 residues. The CDR3 coding sequence is TGTGCCAGCAGGGGGGGCTCCTATAATTCACCCCTCCACTTT. As protein: CASRGGSYNSPLHF. Using reference TRBV9 and TRBJ1-6 for the parts outside the CDR3, the full variable domain is DSGVTQTPKHLITATGQRVTLRCSPRSGDLSVYWYQQSLDQGLQFLIQYYNGEERAKGNILERFSAQQFPDLHSELNLSSLELGDSALYFCASRGGSYNSPLHFGNGTRLTVT.

This clone turned up a few times. The chain carries TRBV6-1 and TRBJ1-5, with 7 nucleotides matching TRBD1. The CDR3 runs to 16 residues. Germline trimming cut 4 bases from V and 0 bases from J; bases unmatched to any gene: 6. Looked up from germline, CDR1 is MNHNS and CDR2 is SASEGT. CDR3 DNA sequence: TGTGCCAGCAGTGCGCCGACAGGGTTTAGCAATCAGCCCCAGCATTTT. Encoded protein: CASSAPTGFSNQPQHF.

With respect to this clone: The junction and the germline gene differ at one end; a read error may be behind it. This specimen includes other DNA sequences encoding the same CDR3. The chain links TRBV5-4 to TRBJ2-5; TRBD2 aligns across 11 bases. The CDR3 length is 17 residues. Germline V gene sequence: CDR1 SGHNT, CDR2 YYREEE (reference sequence). CDR3 protein: CASSLARDSGGAETQYF. The CDR3 DNA reads TGTGCCAGCAGCTTGGCCCGGGATAGCGGGGGGGCAGAGACTCAGTACTTC.